Listed here are 23 T cell receptor beta chains from one sample, sequenced in a study of blood T cell repertoires in COVID-19. The method was immunoSEQ multiplex PCR; TCRdb's version includes in-frame clones alone and lacks a portion of them. The table has about 170,000 clones, about 83% seen once. The sample consisted of peripheral blood. The receptors were sampled from a woman aged 80 or older with acute or convalescent COVID-19.

The J gene is TRBJ2-1, the V gene TRBV28; TRBD2 matches 12 bases. Trimming at V came to 6 bases and at J to 4 bases, leaving 4 bases not matched to a gene. CDR3 length equals 15 residues. Germline assignment: CDR1 MDHEN and CDR2 SYDVKM. CDR3 bases: TGTGCCAGCAGGGGAGGACTAGCGGGGTACAATGAGCAGTTCTTC. It codes for CASRGGLAGYNEQFF.

The V call is TRBV6-1, the J call TRBJ1-5; D may be TRBD1 (5 bases). The CDR3 length is 14 residues. Trimming removed 1 base at V and 7 bases at J, with 11 bases between. Looked up from germline, CDR1 is MNHNS and CDR2 is SASEGT. The CDR3 sequence: CASSEVQGHQPQHF. CDR3 nucleotides: TGTGCCAGCAGTGAAGTCCAGGGCCACCAGCCCCAGCATTTT.

The chain has TRBV3-1 (or the pseudogene TRBV3-2) and TRBJ2-1; 8 bases match TRBD2. J was trimmed by 4 bases and V by 2 bases; bases with no gene match: 4. Germline V gene lookup returns CDR1 LGHDT and CDR2 YNNKEL (reference sequence). CDR3 length: 15 amino acids. The CDR3 here is CASSQTSGRYNEQFF. CDR3 coding DNA: TGTGCCAGCAGCCAAACTAGCGGCAGATACAATGAGCAGTTCTTC.

This clone was seen a few times. The chain carries TRBV9 and TRBJ2-2, with 11 bases lining up with TRBD1. CDR3 size: 16 residues. CDR1 SGDLS and CDR2 YYNGEE come from the germline V gene. V gave up 4 bases and J gave up 2 bases; unmatched junction bases: 4. This CDR3 is CASSYGTGGNTGELFF. Written as DNA, the CDR3 is TGTGCCAGCAGCTACGGGACAGGGGGAAACACCGGGGAGCTGTTTTTT.

The V gene is TRBV5-4, the J gene TRBJ2-7, with 8 bases matching TRBD1. This CDR3 region has 14 residues. V shed 4 bases and J 2 bases; nucleotides not matched to a gene: 5. CDR1 is SGHNT, CDR2 YYREEE, per germline (reference sequence). In DNA form, the CDR3 reads TGTGCCAGCAGCCCCGGACAGGGCGCCTACGAGCAGTACTTC. This encodes CASSPGQGAYEQYF.

This chain uses TRBV4-1 with TRBJ1-3; D is unclear. V was clipped by 1 base and J by 1 base, with 11 bases between them. Germline V lookup: CDR1 MGHRA, CDR2 YSYEKL. The CDR3 contains 16 residues. The CDR3 region is CASSQVDQESGNTIYF. The CDR3 nucleotides are TGCGCCAGCAGCCAAGTAGACCAGGAATCTGGAAACACCATATATTTT.

V usage is TRBV9 and J usage is TRBJ2-1; a weak D match, TRBD2 (5 bases). Trimming stripped 3 bases from V and 5 bases from J, with 15 bases between. CDR3 length: 15 residues. Germline lookup yields CDR1 SGDLS and CDR2 YYNGEE. DNA for the CDR3: TGTGCCAGCAGCGGGCGTTACCGGGATGACAATGAGCAGTTCTTC. It is translated as CASSGRYRDDNEQFF.

The chain recombines TRBV5-6 with TRBJ2-1; 8 bases match TRBD2. Germline assignment: CDR1 SGHDT and CDR2 YYEEEE. This CDR3 has 15 residues. After removal of 2 bases from V and 2 bases from J, the junction contained 3 bases not matched to a gene. The CDR3 bases are TGTGCCAGCAGCTTAAAACTAGCGGCCTACAATGAGCAGTTCTTC. Its protein product is CASSLKLAAYNEQFF.

The V call is TRBV19, the J call TRBJ2-1; 14 bases match TRBD2. CDR3 size: 18 residues. CDR1 is LNHDA and CDR2 is SQIVND in the germline V gene (reference sequence). The ends lost 1 base at V and 4 bases at J; junction bases unmatched: 6. CDR3 sequence: CASSIARGLAGVYNEQFF. The DNA of the CDR3 is TGTGCCAGTAGTATAGCAAGGGGACTAGCGGGGGTATACAATGAGCAGTTCTTC.

The V gene is TRBV5-1, the J gene TRBJ2-5, with TRBD1 matching 10 bases. V was clipped by 4 bases and J by 5 bases; unmatched bases: 8. The V gene's germline CDR1 is SGHRS and CDR2 YFSETQ. The CDR3 has 15 residues. CDR3 residues: CASSPPDRGWETQYF. The CDR3 DNA is TGCGCCAGCAGCCCCCCGGACAGGGGGTGGGAGACCCAGTACTTC.

This rearrangement joins TRBV11-2 to TRBJ2-3, with TRBD2 matching over 9 bases. CDR1 is SGHAT, CDR2 FQNNGV, per germline. The V segment lost 1 base and the J segment 4 bases; nucleotides outside the gene matches: 6. CDR3 length equals 16 residues. Here the CDR3 reads CASSLVAGGLPDTQYF. CDR3 nucleotide sequence: TGTGCCAGCAGCTTAGTGGCGGGGGGGCTTCCAGATACGCAGTATTTT.

This clone came up once. The chain links TRBV28 to TRBJ1-5; D remains unclear. V dropped 1 base and J dropped 7 bases, with 14 bases sitting between them. Germline CDR1 reads MDHEN; CDR2 reads SYDVKM. The CDR3 has 15 amino acids. This CDR3 reads CASSLFKGGIQPQHF. The CDR3 DNA follows: TGTGCCAGCAGTTTATTCAAGGGAGGGATACAGCCCCAGCATTTT.

This chain joins TRBV5-1 and TRBJ2-7; 12 bases agree with TRBD2. V trimming: 4 bases; J trimming: 6 bases; junction bases outside the gene matches: 5. CDR1 and CDR2 (germline): SGHRS, YFSETQ. The CDR3 runs 14 residues. CDR3 region: CASSLTSGSPEQYF. CDR3 nucleotides: TGCGCCAGCAGCCTGACTAGCGGGAGCCCCGAGCAGTACTTC.

The rearrangement joins TRBV2 to TRBJ2-2, with 8 positions matching TRBD2. The V gene's germline CDR1 is SNHLY and CDR2 FYNNEI. The junction had 10 bases not matched to a gene; V was cut back by 6 bases and J by 7 bases. CDR3 length: 15 amino acids. The CDR3 sequence is CASSIAGSRSGELFF. For the CDR3, the DNA is TGTGCCAGCAGCATAGCGGGGAGCAGGAGCGGGGAGCTGTTTTTT.

V is TRBV5-1 and J is TRBJ2-1; 9 nucleotides agree with TRBD1. Germline CDR1 SGHRS, CDR2 YFSETQ. V was pared by 0 bases and J by 3 bases, with 1 base of the junction left unmatched. The CDR3 has 15 amino acids. The CDR3 sequence is CASSLGQGVYNEQFF. The CDR3 nucleotides are TGCGCCAGCAGCTTGGGACAGGGGGTCTACAATGAGCAGTTCTTC. The full variable domain, rest sourced from reference TRBV5-1 and TRBJ2-1, is KAGVTQTPRYLIKTRGQQVTLSCSPISGHRSVSWYQQTPGQGLQFLFEYFSETQRNKGNFPGRFSGRQFSNSRSEMNVSTLELGDSALYLCASSLGQGVYNEQFFGPGTRLTVL.

V and J are TRBV1 and TRBJ2-2; whether TRBD1, the table's D call, matches the DNA was not checked. TRBV1 is given as a pseudogene. The CDR3 has 16 amino acids. CDR3 sequence (DNA): TGCACCAGCAGCCAAGATAAAGGGGGTGCCACCGGGGAGCTGTTTTTT. Translating gives CTSSQDKGGATGELFF.

The chain couples TRBV18 to TRBJ2-7, with D tentatively TRBD2 (6 bases). This CDR3 region has 15 residues. CDR1 is KGHSH, CDR2 LQKENI, per germline. With 5 bases removed from V and 6 bases from J, the gap between germline ends came to 20 bases. The CDR3 region has the DNA TGTGCCAGCTCAGCGACGGGACTCCCTTCCCGCGAGCAGTACTTC. It encodes CASSATGLPSREQYF.

V usage is TRBV3-1 (or the pseudogene TRBV3-2) and J usage is TRBJ2-7, with a weak D call TRBD1 (5 bases). The V and J ends lost 0 bases and 7 bases respectively, with 16 bases between them. The CDR3 consists of 15 residues. Per germline, CDR1 LGHDT and CDR2 YNNKEL (reference sequence). As DNA, the CDR3 is TGTGCCAGCAGCCAAGATCGTGCAGGGCTGGGGGAGCAGTACTTC. It codes for CASSQDRAGLGEQYF.

The chain links TRBV9 to TRBJ1-4; D possibly corresponds to TRBD1 (6 bases). The CDR3 is made up of 14 amino acids. Between the trimmed V and J ends, which lost 0 bases and 4 bases, there was a span of 7 bases. Germline CDR1 SGDLS, CDR2 YYNGEE. The CDR3: CASSVVGGNEKLFF. The CDR3 DNA reads as TGTGCCAGCAGCGTAGTAGGGGGTAATGAAAAACTGTTTTTT. Together with reference TRBV9 and TRBJ1-4, the CDR3 gives the full variable domain: DSGVTQTPKHLITATGQRVTLRCSPRSGDLSVYWYQQSLDQGLQFLIQYYNGEERAKGNILERFSAQQFPDLHSELNLSSLELGDSALYFCASSVVGGNEKLFFGSGTQLSVL.

V gene TRBV7-2 combines with J gene TRBJ2-1, with 7 nucleotides matching TRBD2. The V gene end was trimmed by 6 bases and the J gene end by 3 bases; junction bases not matched to a gene: 8. This CDR3 has 15 amino acids. The V gene's germline CDR1 is SGHTA and CDR2 FQGNSA. The CDR3 DNA sequence: TGTGCCAGCAGTTTTGGGGGGAGGGTCTACAATGAGCAGTTCTTC. Its protein is CASSFGGRVYNEQFF.

V is TRBV12-5 and J is TRBJ1-5; unclear D gene. Germline V gene data show CDR1 as LGHNT and CDR2 as FRNRAP. The CDR3 runs 14 residues. Trimming pared 0 bases from V and 5 bases from J, leaving 8 bases between. The CDR3 region is CASGLVNRDQPQHF. The CDR3 bases are TGTGCTAGTGGTTTGGTAAACAGAGATCAGCCCCAGCATTTT.

The chain employs TRBV5-6 and TRBJ2-7, with 12 nucleotides matching TRBD1. The CDR3 is made up of 16 amino acids. The germline V gene encodes CDR1 SGHDT and CDR2 YYEEEE. Unmatched junction bases numbered 7, after V lost 5 bases and J lost 1 base. The CDR3 DNA is TGTGCCAGCAGACCCGGGACAGGGGGCCAGTCCTACGAGCAGTACTTC. Translating it yields CASRPGTGGQSYEQYF.

This chain uses TRBV28 with TRBJ2-5; weak D call: TRBD2 (5 bases). V lost 4 bases, J lost 4 bases, and 10 bases lay in between. The CDR3 is 13 amino acids. The germline V gene encodes CDR1 MDHEN and CDR2 SYDVKM. CDR3 nucleotide sequence: TGTGCCAGCAGTTACGGGGTGGGAGAGACCCAGTACTTC. Its translation is CASSYGVGETQYF. Based on the CDR3 plus reference TRBV28 and TRBJ2-5, the full variable domain is DVKVTQSSRYLVKRTGEKVFLECVQDMDHENMFWYRQDPGLGLRLIYFSYDVKMKEKGDIPEGYSVSREKKERFSLILESASTNQTSMYLCASSYGVGETQYFGPGTRLLVL.